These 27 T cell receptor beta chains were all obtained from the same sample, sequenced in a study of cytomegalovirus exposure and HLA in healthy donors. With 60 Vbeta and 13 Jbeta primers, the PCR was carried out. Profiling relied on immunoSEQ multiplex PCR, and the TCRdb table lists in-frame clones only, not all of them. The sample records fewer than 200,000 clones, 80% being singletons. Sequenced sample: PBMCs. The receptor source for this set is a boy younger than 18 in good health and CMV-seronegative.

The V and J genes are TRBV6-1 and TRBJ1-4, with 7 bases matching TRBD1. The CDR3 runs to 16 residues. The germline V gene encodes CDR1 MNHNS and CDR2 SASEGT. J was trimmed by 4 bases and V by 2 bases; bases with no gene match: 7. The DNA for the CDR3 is TGTGCCAGCAGTGAATCAGGGGGGACCCTTAATGAAAAACTGTTTTTT. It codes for CASSESGGTLNEKLFF.

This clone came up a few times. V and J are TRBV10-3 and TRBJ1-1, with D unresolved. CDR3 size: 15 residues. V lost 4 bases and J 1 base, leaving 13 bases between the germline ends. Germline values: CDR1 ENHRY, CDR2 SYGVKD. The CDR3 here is CAISAEGGANTEAFF. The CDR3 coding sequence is TGTGCCATCAGTGCGGAAGGAGGCGCGAACACTGAAGCTTTCTTT.

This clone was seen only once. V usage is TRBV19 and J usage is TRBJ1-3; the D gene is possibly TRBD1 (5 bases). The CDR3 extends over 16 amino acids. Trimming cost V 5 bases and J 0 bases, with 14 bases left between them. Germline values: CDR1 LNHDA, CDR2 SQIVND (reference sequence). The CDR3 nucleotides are TGTGCCAGTAGTTTGGGTCAGGGAGGCTCTGGAAACACCATATATTTT. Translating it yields CASSLGQGGSGNTIYF.

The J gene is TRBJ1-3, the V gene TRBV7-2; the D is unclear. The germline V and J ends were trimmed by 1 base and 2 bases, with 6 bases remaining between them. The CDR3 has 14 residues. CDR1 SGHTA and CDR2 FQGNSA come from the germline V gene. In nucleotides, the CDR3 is TGTGCCAGCAGCTTAGAGAGGGCTGGAAACACCATATATTTT. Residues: CASSLERAGNTIYF.

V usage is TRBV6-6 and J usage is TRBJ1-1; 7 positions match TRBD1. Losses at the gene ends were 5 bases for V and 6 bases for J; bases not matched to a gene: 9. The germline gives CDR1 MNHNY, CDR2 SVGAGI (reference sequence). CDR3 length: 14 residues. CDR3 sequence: CASSRGQGLAEAFF. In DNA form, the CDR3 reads TGTGCCAGCAGTAGGGGGCAGGGGCTGGCTGAAGCTTTCTTT.

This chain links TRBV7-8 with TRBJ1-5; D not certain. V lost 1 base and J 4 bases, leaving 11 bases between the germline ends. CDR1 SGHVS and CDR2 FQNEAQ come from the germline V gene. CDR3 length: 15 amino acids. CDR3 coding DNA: TGTGCCAGCAGCTTAGAACCGAGAGCGAATCAGCCCCAGCATTTT. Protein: CASSLEPRANQPQHF.

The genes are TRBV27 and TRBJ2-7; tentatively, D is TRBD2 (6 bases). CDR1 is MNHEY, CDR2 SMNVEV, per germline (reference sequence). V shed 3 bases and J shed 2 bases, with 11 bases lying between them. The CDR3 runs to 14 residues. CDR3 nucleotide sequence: TGTGCCAGCAGTTTCTTTAGCGGAGCCTACGAGCAGTACTTC. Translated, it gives CASSFFSGAYEQYF.

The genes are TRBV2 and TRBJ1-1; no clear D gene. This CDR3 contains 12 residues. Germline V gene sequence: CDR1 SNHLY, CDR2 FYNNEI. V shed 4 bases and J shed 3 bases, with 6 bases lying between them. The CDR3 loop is CASSGEYTEAFF. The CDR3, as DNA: TGTGCCAGCAGTGGAGAGTACACTGAAGCTTTCTTT.

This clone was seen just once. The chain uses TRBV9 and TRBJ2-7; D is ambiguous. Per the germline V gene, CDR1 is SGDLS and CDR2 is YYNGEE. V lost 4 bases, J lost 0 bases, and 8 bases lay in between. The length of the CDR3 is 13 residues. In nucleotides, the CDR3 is TGTGCCAGCAGCCCCCCGAGCTCCTACGAGCAGTACTTC. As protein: CASSPPSSYEQYF.

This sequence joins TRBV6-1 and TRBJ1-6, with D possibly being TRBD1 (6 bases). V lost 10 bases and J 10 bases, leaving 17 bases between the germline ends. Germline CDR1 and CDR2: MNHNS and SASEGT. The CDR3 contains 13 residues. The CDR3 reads CATRLGGESPLHF. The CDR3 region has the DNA TGTGCCACCCGTTTAGGGGGGGAATCACCCCTCCACTTT.

In DNA, the CDR3 is TGCAGCGTTGCCGGGACAGGGGGCAATCAGCCCCAGCATTTT. It translates to CSVAGTGGNQPQHF. The rearrangement links TRBV29-1 to TRBJ1-5; 10 nucleotides agree with TRBD1. Germline V lookup: CDR1 SQVTM, CDR2 ANQGSEA. The CDR3 spans 14 residues. V lost 4 bases, J lost 2 bases, and 2 bases stayed unmatched.

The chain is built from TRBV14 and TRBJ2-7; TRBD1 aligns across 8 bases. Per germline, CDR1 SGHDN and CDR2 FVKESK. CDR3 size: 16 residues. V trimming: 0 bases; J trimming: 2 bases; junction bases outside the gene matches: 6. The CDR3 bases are TGTGCCAGCAGCCAAGATTCGGTACAGGGGGCCTACGAGCAGTACTTC. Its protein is CASSQDSVQGAYEQYF. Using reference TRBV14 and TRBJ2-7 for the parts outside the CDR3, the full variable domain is EAGVTQFPSHSVIEKGQTVTLRCDPISGHDNLYWYRRVMGKEIKFLLHFVKESKQDESGMPNNRFLAERTGGTYSTLKVQPAELEDSGVYFCASSQDSVQGAYEQYFGPGTRLTVT.

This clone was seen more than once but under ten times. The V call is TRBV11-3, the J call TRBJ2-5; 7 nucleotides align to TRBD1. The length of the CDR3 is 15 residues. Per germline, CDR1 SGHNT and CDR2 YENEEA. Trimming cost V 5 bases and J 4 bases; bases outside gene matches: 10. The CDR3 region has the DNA TGTGCCAGCAGCGGTCGAGGGGGCGTGGGAGAGACCCAGTACTTC. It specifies CASSGRGGVGETQYF.

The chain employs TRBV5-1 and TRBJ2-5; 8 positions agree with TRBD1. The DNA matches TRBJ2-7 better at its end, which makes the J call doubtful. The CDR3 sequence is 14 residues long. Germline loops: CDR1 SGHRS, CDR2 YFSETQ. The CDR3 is CASSLGQANYEQYF. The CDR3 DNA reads TGCGCCAGCAGCCTGGGACAGGCGAACTACGAGCAGTACTTC.

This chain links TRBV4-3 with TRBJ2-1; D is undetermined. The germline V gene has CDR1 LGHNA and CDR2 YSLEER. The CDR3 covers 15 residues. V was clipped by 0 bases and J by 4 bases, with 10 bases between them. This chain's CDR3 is CASSQDSVNYNEQFF. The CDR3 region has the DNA TGCGCCAGCAGCCAAGATTCCGTTAATTACAATGAGCAGTTCTTC.

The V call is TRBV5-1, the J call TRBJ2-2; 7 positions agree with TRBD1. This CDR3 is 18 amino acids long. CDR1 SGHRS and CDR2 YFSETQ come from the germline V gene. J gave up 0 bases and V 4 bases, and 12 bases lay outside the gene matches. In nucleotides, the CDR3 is TGCGCCAGCAGCCTACCGACAGGGCCGGCATCGAACACCGGGGAGCTGTTTTTT. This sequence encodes CASSLPTGPASNTGELFF.

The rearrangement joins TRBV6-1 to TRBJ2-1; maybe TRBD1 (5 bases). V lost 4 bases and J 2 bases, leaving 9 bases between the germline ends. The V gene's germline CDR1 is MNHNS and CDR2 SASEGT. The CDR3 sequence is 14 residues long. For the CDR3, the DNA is TGTGCCAGCAGTGTTCGACAGACCTACAATGAGCAGTTCTTC. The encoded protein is CASSVRQTYNEQFF.

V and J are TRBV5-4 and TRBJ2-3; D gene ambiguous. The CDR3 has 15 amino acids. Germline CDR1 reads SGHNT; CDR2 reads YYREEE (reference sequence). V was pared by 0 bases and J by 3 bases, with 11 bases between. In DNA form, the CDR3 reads TGTGCCAGCAGCTTGGACGCATCGCGGACAGATACGCAGTATTTT. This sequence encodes CASSLDASRTDTQYF.

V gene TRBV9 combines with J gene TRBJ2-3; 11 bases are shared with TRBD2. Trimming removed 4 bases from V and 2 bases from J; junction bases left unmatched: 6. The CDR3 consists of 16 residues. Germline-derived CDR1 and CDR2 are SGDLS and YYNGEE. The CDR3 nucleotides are TGTGCCAGCAGCCTTGGGACTAGCGGCCTCACAGATACGCAGTATTTT. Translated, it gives CASSLGTSGLTDTQYF.

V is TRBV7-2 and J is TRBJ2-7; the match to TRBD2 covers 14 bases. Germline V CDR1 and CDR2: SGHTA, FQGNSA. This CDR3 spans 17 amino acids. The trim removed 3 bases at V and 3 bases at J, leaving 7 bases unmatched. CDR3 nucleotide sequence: TGTGCCAGCAGCTTTAGGACTAGCGGGAGGATAGACTACGAGCAGTACTTC. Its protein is CASSFRTSGRIDYEQYF.

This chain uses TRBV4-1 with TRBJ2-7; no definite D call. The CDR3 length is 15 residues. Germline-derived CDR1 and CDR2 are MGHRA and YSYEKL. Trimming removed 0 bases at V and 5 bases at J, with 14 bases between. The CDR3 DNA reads TGCGCCAGCAGCCAAGAGGTAGGAGTCTCGAACGAGCAGTACTTC. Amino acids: CASSQEVGVSNEQYF.

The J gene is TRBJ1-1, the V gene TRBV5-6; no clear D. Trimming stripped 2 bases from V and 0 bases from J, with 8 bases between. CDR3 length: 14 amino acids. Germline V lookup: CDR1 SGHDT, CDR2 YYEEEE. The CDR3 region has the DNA TGTGCCAGCAGCTTCAACATGCTGAACACTGAAGCTTTCTTT. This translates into CASSFNMLNTEAFF.

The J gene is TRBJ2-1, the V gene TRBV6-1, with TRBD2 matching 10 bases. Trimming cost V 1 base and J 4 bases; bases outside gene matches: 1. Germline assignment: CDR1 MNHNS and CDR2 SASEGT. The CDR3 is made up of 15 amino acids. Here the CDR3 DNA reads TGTGCCAGCAGTGAAGGACTAGCGGGTTACAATGAGCAGTTCTTC. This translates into CASSEGLAGYNEQFF.

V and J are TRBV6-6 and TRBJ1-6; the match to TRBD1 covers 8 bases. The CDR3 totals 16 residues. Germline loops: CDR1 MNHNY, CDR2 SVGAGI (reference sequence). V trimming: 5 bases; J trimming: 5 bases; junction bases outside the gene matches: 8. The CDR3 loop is CASSPRGQGNNSPLHF. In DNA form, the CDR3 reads TGTGCCAGCAGTCCGCGCGGACAGGGAAATAATTCACCCCTCCACTTT.

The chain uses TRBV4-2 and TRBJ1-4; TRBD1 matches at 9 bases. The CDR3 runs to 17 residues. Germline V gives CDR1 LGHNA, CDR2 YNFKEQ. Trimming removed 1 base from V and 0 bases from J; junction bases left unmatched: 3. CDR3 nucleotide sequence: TGTGCCAGCAGCCAAGCACAGGGGGCCGCAACTAATGAAAAACTGTTTTTT. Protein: CASSQAQGAATNEKLFF.

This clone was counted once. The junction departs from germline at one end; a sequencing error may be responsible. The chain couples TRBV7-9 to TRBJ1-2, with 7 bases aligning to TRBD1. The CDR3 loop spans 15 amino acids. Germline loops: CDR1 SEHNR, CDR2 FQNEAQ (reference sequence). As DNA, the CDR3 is TGTTCCAGCAGCTTAGGACAGGCTGAAGGCTATGGCTACACCTTC. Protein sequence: CSSSLGQAEGYGYTF.

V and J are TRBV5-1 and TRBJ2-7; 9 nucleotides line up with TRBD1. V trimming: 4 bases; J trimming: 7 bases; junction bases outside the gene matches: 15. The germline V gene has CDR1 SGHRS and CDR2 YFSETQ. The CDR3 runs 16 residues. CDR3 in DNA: TGCGCCAGCAGCCGGGCCAGGGACAGGGTATCGGGGGAGCAGTACTTC. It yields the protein CASSRARDRVSGEQYF.